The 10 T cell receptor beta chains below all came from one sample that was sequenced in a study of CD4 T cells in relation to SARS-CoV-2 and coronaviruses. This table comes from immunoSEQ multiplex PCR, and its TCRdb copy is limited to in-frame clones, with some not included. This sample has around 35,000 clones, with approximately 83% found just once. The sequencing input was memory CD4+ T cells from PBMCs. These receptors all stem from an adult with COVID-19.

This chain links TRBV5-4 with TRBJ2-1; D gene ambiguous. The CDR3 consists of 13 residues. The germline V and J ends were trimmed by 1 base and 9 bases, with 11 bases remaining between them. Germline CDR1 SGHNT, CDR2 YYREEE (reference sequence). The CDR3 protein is CASSLSSFGEQFF. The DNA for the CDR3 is TGTGCCAGCAGCTTGTCTAGTTTTGGTGAGCAGTTCTTC.

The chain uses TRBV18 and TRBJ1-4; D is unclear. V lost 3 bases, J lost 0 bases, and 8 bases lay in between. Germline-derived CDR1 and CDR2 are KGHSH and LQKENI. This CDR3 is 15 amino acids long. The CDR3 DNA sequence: TGTGCCAGCTCACCCTACACCTCAACTAATGAAAAACTGTTTTTT. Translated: CASSPYTSTNEKLFF.

The DNA of the CDR3 is TGTGCCAGCAGCGTAGGTAGCGGGAGGGTGTATGAGCAGTTCTTC. It encodes CASSVGSGRVYEQFF. The chain joins TRBV9 to TRBJ2-1, with TRBD2 matching 11 bases. The CDR3 length is 15 residues. Germline CDR1 reads SGDLS; CDR2 reads YYNGEE. The trim removed 0 bases at V and 8 bases at J, leaving 4 bases unmatched.

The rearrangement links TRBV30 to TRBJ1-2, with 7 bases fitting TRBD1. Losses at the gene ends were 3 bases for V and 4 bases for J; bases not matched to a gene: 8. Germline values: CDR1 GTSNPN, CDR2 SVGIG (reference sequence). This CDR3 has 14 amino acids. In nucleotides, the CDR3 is TGTGCCTGGAGCCGGGACAGCCATTCCTATGGCTACACCTTC. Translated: CAWSRDSHSYGYTF.

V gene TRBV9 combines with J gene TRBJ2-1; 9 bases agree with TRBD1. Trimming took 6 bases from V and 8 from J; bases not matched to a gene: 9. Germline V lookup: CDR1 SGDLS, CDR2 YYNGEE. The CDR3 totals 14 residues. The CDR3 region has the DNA TGTGCCAGCAATTCGGGACAGGGTAGACATGAGCAGTTCTTC. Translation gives CASNSGQGRHEQFF.

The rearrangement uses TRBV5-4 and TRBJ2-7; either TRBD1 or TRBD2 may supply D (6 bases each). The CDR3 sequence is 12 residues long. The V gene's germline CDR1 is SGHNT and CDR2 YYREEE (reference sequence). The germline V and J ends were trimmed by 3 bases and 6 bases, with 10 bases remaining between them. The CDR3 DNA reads TGTGCCAGCAGCTGGGGGGCAATCGAGCAGTACTTC. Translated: CASSWGAIEQYF.

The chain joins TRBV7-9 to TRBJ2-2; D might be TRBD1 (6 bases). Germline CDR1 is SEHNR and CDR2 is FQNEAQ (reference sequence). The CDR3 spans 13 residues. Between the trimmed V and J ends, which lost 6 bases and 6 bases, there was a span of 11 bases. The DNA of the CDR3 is TGTGCCAGCAGACCACAGGGTTCCGGGGAGCTGTTTTTT. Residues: CASRPQGSGELFF.

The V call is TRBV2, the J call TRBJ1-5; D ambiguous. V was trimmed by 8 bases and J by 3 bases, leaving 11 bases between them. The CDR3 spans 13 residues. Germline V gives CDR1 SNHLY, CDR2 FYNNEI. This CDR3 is CASGKDLNQPQHF. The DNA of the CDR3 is TGTGCCAGCGGGAAGGACCTCAATCAGCCCCAGCATTTT.

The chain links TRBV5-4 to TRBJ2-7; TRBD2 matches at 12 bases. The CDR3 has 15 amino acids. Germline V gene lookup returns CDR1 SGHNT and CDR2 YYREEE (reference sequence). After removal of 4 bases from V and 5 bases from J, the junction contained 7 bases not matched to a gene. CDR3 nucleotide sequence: TGTGCCAGCAGCGTCACGACTAGCGGGAGTAACGAGCAGTACTTC. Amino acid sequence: CASSVTTSGSNEQYF.

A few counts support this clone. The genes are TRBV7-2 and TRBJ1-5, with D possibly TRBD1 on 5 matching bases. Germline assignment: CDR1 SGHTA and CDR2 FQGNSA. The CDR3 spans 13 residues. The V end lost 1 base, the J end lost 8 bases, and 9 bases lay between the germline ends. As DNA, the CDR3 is TGTGCCAGCAGCTTAGGCAGGGATGAGCCCCAGCATTTT. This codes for CASSLGRDEPQHF. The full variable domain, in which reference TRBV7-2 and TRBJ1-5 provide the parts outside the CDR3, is GAGVSQSPSNKVTEKGKDVELRCDPISGHTALYWYRQSLGQGLEFLIYFQGNSAPDKSGLPSDRFSAERTGGSVSTLTIQRTQQEDSAVYLCASSLGRDEPQHFGDGTRLSIL.